This entry features one TCR beta chain sequence. The antigen is unknown. Second-dose intervals near 4 or 12 weeks were combined. The data were obtained in a study of T cell responses to AZD1222 COVID-19 vaccine. Broader study findings: The donor cohort was predominantly white British with a female majority, and clonal diversity may have been underestimated. CD4 TCRs linked to vaccination spanned spike, dominating at 160-218 and 743-854. Repertoires in all cases were sampled only once the peak T cell response had passed.

Profiling relied on immunoSEQ multiplex PCR, and the TCRdb table lists in-frame clones only, not all of them. The sample consists of more than 95,000 clones, about 86% of them appearing once. The source material was peripheral blood, sampled 28 days after the second AZD1222 dose. This TCR was sampled from an adult who received the AZD1222 COVID-19 vaccine.

CDR3 amino acids: CASATSGDTQYF. CDR3 DNA: TGTGCCAGCGCTACTAGCGGAGATACGCAGTATTTT. The chain combines TRBV2 with TRBJ2-3, with 8 bases identical to TRBD2. Germline V gene lookup returns CDR1 SNHLY and CDR2 FYNNEI. The V and J ends lost 8 bases and 5 bases, in that order; junction bases with no gene match: 3. The CDR3 has 12 amino acids.